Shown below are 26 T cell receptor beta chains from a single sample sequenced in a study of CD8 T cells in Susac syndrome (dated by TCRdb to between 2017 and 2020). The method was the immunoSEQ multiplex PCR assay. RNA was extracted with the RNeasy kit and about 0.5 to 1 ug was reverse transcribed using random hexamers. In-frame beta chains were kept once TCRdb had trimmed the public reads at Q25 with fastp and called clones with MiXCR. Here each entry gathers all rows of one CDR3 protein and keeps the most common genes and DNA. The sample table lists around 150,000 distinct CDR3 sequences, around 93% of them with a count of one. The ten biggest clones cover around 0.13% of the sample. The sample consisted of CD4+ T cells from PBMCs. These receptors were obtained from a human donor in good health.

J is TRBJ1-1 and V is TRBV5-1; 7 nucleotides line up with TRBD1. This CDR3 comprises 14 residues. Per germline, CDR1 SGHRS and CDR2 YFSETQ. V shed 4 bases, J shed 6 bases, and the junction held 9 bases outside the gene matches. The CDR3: CASSQITGASEAFF. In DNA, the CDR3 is TGCGCCAGCAGCCAAATTACAGGGGCCTCTGAAGCTTTCTTT. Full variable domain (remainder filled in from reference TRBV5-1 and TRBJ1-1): KAGVTQTPRYLIKTRGQQVTLSCSPISGHRSVSWYQQTPGQGLQFLFEYFSETQRNKGNFPGRFSGRQFSNSRSEMNVSTLELGDSALYLCASSQITGASEAFFGQGTRLTVV.

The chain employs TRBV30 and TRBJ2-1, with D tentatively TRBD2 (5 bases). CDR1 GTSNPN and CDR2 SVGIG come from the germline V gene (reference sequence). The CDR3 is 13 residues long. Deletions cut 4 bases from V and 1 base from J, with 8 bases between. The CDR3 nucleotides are TGTGCCTGGACGGGATTATCCTACAATGAGCAGTTCTTC. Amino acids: CAWTGLSYNEQFF.

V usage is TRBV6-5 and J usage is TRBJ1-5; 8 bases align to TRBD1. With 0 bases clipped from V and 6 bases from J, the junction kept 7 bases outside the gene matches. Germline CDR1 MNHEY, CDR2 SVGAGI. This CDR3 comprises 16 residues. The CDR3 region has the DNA TGTGCCAGCAGTTACTCGATCCAGGGGGCCGGTCAGCCCCAGCATTTT. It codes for CASSYSIQGAGQPQHF.

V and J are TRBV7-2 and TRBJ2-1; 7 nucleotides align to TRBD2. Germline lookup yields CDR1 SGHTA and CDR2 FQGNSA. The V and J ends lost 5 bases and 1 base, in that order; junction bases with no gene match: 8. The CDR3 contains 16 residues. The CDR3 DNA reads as TGTGCCAGCAGCCCGATGGGGGGGACGTCCTACAATGAGCAGTTCTTC. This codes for CASSPMGGTSYNEQFF.

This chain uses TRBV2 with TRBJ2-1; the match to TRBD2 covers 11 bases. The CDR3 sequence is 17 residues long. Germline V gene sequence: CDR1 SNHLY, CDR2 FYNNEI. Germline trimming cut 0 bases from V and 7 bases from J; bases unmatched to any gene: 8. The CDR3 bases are TGTGCCAGCAGTGAAGCGAAAACTAGCGGGGGATGGAATGAGCAGTTCTTC. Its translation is CASSEAKTSGGWNEQFF.

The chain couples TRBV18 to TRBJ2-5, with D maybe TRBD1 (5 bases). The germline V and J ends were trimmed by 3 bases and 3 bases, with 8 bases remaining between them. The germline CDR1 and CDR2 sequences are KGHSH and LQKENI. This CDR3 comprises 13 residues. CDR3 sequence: CASSPTREETQYF. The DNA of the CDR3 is TGTGCCAGCTCACCGACCAGGGAAGAGACCCAGTACTTC.

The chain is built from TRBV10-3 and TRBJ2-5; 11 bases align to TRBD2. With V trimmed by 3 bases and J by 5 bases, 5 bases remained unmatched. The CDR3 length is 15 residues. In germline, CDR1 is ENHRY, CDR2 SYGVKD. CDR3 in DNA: TGTGCCATCAGTGACCCTAGCGGGGGGCGGGAGACCCAGTACTTC. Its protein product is CAISDPSGGRETQYF.

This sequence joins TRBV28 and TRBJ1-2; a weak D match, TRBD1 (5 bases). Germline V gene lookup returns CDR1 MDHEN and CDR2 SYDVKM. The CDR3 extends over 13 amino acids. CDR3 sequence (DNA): TGTGCTACTGAAGCAGGGACTACCTATGGCTACACCTTC. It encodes CATEAGTTYGYTF.

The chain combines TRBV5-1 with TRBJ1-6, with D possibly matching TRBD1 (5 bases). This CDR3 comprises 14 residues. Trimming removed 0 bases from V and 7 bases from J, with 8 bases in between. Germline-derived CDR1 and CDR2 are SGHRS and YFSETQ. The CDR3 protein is CASSLVGENSPLHF. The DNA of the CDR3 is TGCGCCAGCAGCTTGGTGGGGGAGAATTCACCCCTCCACTTT.

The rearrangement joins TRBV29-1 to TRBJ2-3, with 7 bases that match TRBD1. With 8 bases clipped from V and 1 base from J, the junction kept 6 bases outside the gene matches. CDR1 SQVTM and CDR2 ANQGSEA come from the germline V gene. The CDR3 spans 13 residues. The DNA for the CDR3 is TGCAGCCTCCGACAGGGTGGCACAGATACGCAGTATTTT. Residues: CSLRQGGTDTQYF.

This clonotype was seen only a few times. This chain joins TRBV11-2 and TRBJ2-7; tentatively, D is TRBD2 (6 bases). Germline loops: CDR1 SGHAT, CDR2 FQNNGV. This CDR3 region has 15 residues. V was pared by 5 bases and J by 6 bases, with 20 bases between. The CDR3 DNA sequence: TGTGCCAGCAGCACGAGTCCCGGGACTGACACCGAGCAGTACTTC. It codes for CASSTSPGTDTEQYF.

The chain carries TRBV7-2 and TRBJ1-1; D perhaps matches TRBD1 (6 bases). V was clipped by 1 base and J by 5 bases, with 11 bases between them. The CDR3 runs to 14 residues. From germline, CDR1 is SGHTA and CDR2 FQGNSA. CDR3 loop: CASSLGTVRTEAFF. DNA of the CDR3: TGTGCCAGCAGCTTAGGGACAGTCCGAACTGAAGCTTTCTTT.

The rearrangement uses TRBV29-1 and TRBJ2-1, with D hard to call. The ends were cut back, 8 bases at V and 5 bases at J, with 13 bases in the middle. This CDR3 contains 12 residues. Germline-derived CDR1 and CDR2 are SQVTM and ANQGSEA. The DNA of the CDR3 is TGCAGCACCTCGGGCCTCGACAATGAGCAGTTCTTC. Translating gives CSTSGLDNEQFF.

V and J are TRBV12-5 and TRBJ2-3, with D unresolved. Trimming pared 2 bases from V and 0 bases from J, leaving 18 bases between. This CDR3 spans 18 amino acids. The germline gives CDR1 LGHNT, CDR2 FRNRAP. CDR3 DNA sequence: TGTGCTAGTGGTTTGTTGCCGGATGGGATCCCAAGCACAGATACGCAGTATTTT. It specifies CASGLLPDGIPSTDTQYF.

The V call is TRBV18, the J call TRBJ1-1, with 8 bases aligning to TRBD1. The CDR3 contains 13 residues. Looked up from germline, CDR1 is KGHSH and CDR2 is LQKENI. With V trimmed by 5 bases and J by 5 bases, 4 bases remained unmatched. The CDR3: CASSSRTGTEAFF. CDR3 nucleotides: TGTGCCAGCTCATCCCGGACAGGGACTGAAGCTTTCTTT. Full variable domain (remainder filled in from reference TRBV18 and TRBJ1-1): NAGVMQNPRHLVRRRGQEARLRCSPMKGHSHVYWYRQLPEEGLKFMVYLQKENIIDESGMPKERFSAEFPKEGPSILRIQQVVRGDSAAYFCASSSRTGTEAFFGQGTRLTVV.

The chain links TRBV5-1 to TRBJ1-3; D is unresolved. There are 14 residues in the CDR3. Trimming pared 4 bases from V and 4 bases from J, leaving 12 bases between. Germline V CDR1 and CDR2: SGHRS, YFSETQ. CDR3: CASSLSSLGNTIYF. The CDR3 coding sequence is TGCGCCAGCAGCCTCTCGTCCCTGGGAAACACCATATATTTT.

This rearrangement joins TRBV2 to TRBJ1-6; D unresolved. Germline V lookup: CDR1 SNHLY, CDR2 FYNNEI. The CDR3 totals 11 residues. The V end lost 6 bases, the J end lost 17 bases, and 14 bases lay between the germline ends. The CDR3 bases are TGTGCCAGCAGATCTGATAGTCCTGTCCACTTT. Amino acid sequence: CASRSDSPVHF.

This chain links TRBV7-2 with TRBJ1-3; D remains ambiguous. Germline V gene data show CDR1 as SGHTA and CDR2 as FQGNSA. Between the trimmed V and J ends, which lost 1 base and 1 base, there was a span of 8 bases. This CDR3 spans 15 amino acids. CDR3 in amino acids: CASSLGFGSGNTIYF. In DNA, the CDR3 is TGTGCCAGCAGCTTAGGATTCGGGTCTGGAAACACCATATATTTT.

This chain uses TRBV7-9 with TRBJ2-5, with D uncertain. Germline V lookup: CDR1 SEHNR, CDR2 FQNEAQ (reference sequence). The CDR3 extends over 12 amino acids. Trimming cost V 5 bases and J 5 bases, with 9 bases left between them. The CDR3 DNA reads TGTGCCAGCAGCCTCTCCGCGGAGACCCAGTACTTC. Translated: CASSLSAETQYF.

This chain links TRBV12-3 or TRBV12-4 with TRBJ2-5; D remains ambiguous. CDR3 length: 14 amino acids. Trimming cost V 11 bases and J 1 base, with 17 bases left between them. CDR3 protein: CAVYVGLSQETQYF. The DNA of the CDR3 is TGTGCCGTTTACGTGGGCCTCTCCCAAGAGACCCAGTACTTC.

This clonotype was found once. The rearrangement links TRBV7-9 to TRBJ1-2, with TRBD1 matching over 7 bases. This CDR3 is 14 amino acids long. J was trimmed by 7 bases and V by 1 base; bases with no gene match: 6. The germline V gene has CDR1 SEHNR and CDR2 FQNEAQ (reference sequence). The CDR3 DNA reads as TGTGCCAGCAGCTTAGGCACAGGGGATCTTGGCTACACCTTC. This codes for CASSLGTGDLGYTF.

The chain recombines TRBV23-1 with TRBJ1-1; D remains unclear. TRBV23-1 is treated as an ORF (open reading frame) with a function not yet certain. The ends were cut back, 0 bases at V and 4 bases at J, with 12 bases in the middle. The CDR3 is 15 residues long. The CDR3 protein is CASSQSTVTFTEAFF. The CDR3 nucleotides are TGCGCCAGCAGTCAATCTACAGTAACCTTCACTGAAGCTTTCTTT.

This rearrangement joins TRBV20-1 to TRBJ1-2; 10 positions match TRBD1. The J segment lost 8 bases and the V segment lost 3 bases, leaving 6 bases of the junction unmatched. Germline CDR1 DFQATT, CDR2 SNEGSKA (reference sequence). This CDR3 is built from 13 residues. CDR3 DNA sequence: TGCAGTGCTAGGGTAGACAGGGGGCTCGGCTACACCTTC. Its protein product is CSARVDRGLGYTF.

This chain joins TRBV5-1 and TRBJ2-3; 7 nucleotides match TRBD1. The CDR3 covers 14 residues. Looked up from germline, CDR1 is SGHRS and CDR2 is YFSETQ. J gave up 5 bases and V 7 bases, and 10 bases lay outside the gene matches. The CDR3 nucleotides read TGCGCCAGCTATGCCGAGGGGGCCTTAGATACGCAGTATTTT. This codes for CASYAEGALDTQYF.

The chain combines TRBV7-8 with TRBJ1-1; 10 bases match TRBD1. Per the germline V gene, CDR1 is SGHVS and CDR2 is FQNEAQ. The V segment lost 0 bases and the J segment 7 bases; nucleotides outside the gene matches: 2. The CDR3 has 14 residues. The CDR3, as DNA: TGTGCCAGCAGCTTAGCGTGGGACAGGGGTGAAGCTTTCTTT. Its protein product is CASSLAWDRGEAFF.

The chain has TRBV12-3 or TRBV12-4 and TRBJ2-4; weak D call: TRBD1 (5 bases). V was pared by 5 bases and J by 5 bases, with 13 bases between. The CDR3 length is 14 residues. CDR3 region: CASSPGQAQNIQYF. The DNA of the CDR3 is TGTGCCAGCAGTCCTGGACAAGCTCAAAACATTCAGTACTTC.